Below, 18 T cell receptor beta chains from the same sample are listed, as sequenced in a study of cytomegalovirus exposure and HLA in healthy donors. The primer mix had 60 Vbeta and 13 Jbeta primers. TCRdb keeps only in-frame clones here, not all; method: immunoSEQ multiplex PCR. The data contain under 200,000 clones, around three quarters of them singletons. The sample was PBMCs. Receptor source: a woman in her thirties or forties in good health and CMV-seronegative.

V gene TRBV5-1 combines with J gene TRBJ1-1; 8 nucleotides line up with TRBD1. Trimming at V came to 2 bases and at J to 5 bases, leaving 5 bases not matched to a gene. Germline V gives CDR1 SGHRS, CDR2 YFSETQ. The CDR3 is 14 residues long. CDR3: CASSFRTGRTEAFF. The DNA for the CDR3 is TGCGCCAGCAGCTTTCGGACAGGGCGAACTGAAGCTTTCTTT.

V gene TRBV7-6 combines with J gene TRBJ2-6, with TRBD1 as a possible D gene (5 bases). Trimming shortened V by 1 base and J by 0 bases, and 16 bases separated the two germline ends. CDR1 and CDR2 from the germline V gene are SGHVS and FNYEAQ. This CDR3 is 19 amino acids long. The CDR3 sequence: CASSLVVTGASSGANVLTF. The CDR3 DNA sequence: TGTGCCAGCAGCTTAGTAGTTACAGGTGCAAGCTCTGGGGCCAACGTCCTGACTTTC.

This chain uses TRBV29-1 with TRBJ1-1, with 9 bases fitting TRBD1. The J segment lost 1 base and the V segment lost 7 bases, leaving 7 bases of the junction unmatched. The germline CDR1 and CDR2 sequences are SQVTM and ANQGSEA. The CDR3 consists of 14 residues. The CDR3 reads CSGETGGGNTEAFF. CDR3 coding DNA: TGCAGCGGAGAGACAGGGGGGGGGAACACTGAAGCTTTCTTT. Using reference TRBV29-1 and TRBJ1-1 for the parts outside the CDR3, the full variable domain is SAVISQKPSRDICQRGTSLTIQCQVDSQVTMMFWYRQQPGQSLTLIATANQGSEATYESGFVIDKFPISRPNLTFSTLTVSNMSPEDSSIYLCSGETGGGNTEAFFGQGTRLTVV.

The chain uses TRBV5-1 and TRBJ1-1; D is uncertain. Trimming cost V 4 bases and J 1 base, with 8 bases left between them. The CDR3 consists of 13 residues. The V gene's germline CDR1 is SGHRS and CDR2 YFSETQ. CDR3 DNA sequence: TGCGCCAGCAGCCTAACAGAGAACACTGAAGCTTTCTTT. Amino acids: CASSLTENTEAFF.

The gene calls are TRBV5-1 and TRBJ1-6; 7 bases line up with TRBD1. V dropped 0 bases and J dropped 5; count of bases not matched to a gene: 5. This CDR3 has 16 amino acids. Germline-derived CDR1 and CDR2 are SGHRS and YFSETQ. The CDR3 region is CASSLVGTAHNSPLHF. For the CDR3, the DNA is TGCGCCAGCAGCTTGGTTGGGACAGCTCATAATTCACCCCTCCACTTT.

The rearrangement joins TRBV2 to TRBJ2-2; TRBD2 matches 8 bases. Germline V gene data show CDR1 as SNHLY and CDR2 as FYNNEI. The CDR3 is 17 residues long. J lost 4 bases, V lost 6 bases, and 13 bases had no gene match. CDR3 in DNA: TGTGCCAGCAGCCGGACCAGGAGGACTAGCTCCACCGGGGAGCTGTTTTTT. Its protein product is CASSRTRRTSSTGELFF.

This rearrangement joins TRBV7-2 to TRBJ2-7; no firm D call. Deletions cut 3 bases from V and 2 bases from J, with 8 bases between. This CDR3 is 13 amino acids long. Germline V gene data show CDR1 as SGHTA and CDR2 as FQGNSA. In DNA, the CDR3 is TGTGCCAGCAGCTTTACAGAAACCTACGAGCAGTACTTC. Residues: CASSFTETYEQYF.

The J gene is TRBJ1-5, the V gene TRBV7-9; D remains unclear. Per the germline V gene, CDR1 is SEHNR and CDR2 is FQNEAQ (reference sequence). The CDR3 is made up of 11 amino acids. Trimming removed 5 bases from V and 4 bases from J, with 3 bases in between. The chain's CDR3 is CASSTNQPQHF. For the CDR3, the DNA is TGTGCCAGCAGCACTAATCAGCCCCAGCATTTT.

This chain joins TRBV18 and TRBJ2-7; the match to TRBD1 covers 7 bases. J lost 0 bases, V lost 5 bases, and 13 bases had no gene match. Germline V gene sequence: CDR1 KGHSH, CDR2 LQKENI. The CDR3 contains 17 residues. CDR3 DNA: TGTGCCAGCTCAGCTATATCCGGGACAGACACCTCCTACGAGCAGTACTTC. This sequence encodes CASSAISGTDTSYEQYF.

CDR3 sequence: CASSPPGRLNTEAFF. In nucleotides, the CDR3 is TGTGCCAGCTCACCACCGGGGCGGTTGAACACTGAAGCTTTCTTT. The chain combines TRBV18 with TRBJ1-1; maybe TRBD1 (5 bases). CDR1 is KGHSH, CDR2 LQKENI, per germline. Between the trimmed V and J ends, which lost 0 bases and 0 bases, there was a span of 8 bases. The CDR3 totals 15 residues.

CDR3 sequence: CASSLRNRDYKRDETQYF. The CDR3 DNA reads TGTGCCAGCAGCTTAAGGAACCGGGACTACAAGAGGGATGAGACCCAGTACTTC. The V gene is TRBV7-2, the J gene TRBJ2-5, with 7 bases fitting TRBD2. Germline-derived CDR1 and CDR2 are SGHTA and FQGNSA. CDR3 size: 18 residues. V lost 2 bases to trimming and J lost 5 bases; unmatched junction nucleotides: 17.

The rearrangement uses TRBV5-4 and TRBJ2-3; the D gene is possibly TRBD2 (6 bases). The CDR3 is 14 residues long. Germline V CDR1 and CDR2: SGHNT, YYREEE (reference sequence). The V end lost 4 bases, the J end lost 0 bases, and 9 bases lay between the germline ends. The CDR3 nucleotides are TGTGCCAGCAGCAGGGACTCGAGCACAGATACGCAGTATTTT. This codes for CASSRDSSTDTQYF.

The genes are TRBV7-2 and TRBJ2-4; the match to TRBD2 covers 9 bases. V was pared by 0 bases and J by 5 bases, with 8 bases of the junction left unmatched. The CDR3 spans 17 residues. Per germline, CDR1 SGHTA and CDR2 FQGNSA. CDR3 bases: TGTGCCAGCAGCTTAGCGCGGGGTAGCGGGAGACAAAACATTCAGTACTTC. This translates into CASSLARGSGRQNIQYF.

The table lists this clone with a few counts. CDR3 in DNA: TGTGCCAGCATGAGACAGGGCTACACCGGGGAGCTGTTTTTT. Protein: CASMRQGYTGELFF. The rearrangement links TRBV6-1 to TRBJ2-2; TRBD1 agrees at 7 bases. J was trimmed by 3 bases and V by 7 bases; bases with no gene match: 5. Germline V gives CDR1 MNHNS, CDR2 SASEGT. The CDR3 loop spans 14 amino acids.

The chain has TRBV9 and TRBJ2-3; tentatively, D is TRBD1 (6 bases). Germline V gene sequence: CDR1 SGDLS, CDR2 YYNGEE. The CDR3 has 14 amino acids. The V end lost 4 bases, the J end lost 0 bases, and 9 bases lay between the germline ends. The CDR3 here is CASSIGQSTDTQYF. The CDR3 bases are TGTGCCAGCAGCATAGGACAGAGCACAGATACGCAGTATTTT.

The chain carries TRBV11-2 and TRBJ2-5; a possible D gene is TRBD2 (5 bases). Trimming stripped 2 bases from V and 2 bases from J, with 6 bases between. Per the germline V gene, CDR1 is SGHAT and CDR2 is FQNNGV. The length of the CDR3 is 13 residues. The CDR3 coding sequence is TGTGCCAGCAGCTTATGGAGGCAAGAGACCCAGTACTTC. Its protein is CASSLWRQETQYF.

The chain links TRBV28 to TRBJ1-1; a possible D gene is TRBD1 (5 bases). CDR3 length: 13 residues. The V gene lost 6 bases and the J gene lost 2 bases, with 10 bases spanning the gap. Germline values: CDR1 MDHEN, CDR2 SYDVKM. The CDR3 protein is CASRQGLNTEAFF. DNA for the CDR3: TGTGCCAGCAGGCAGGGTCTAAACACTGAAGCTTTCTTT.

The genes are TRBV28 and TRBJ2-5; D is possibly TRBD1 (5 bases). CDR3 length: 13 residues. Germline assignment: CDR1 MDHEN and CDR2 SYDVKM. Trimming removed 6 bases from V and 5 bases from J, with 13 bases in between. As DNA, the CDR3 is TGTGCCAGCAGACAGACAGTGCCGGAGACCCAGTACTTC. Encoded protein: CASRQTVPETQYF.